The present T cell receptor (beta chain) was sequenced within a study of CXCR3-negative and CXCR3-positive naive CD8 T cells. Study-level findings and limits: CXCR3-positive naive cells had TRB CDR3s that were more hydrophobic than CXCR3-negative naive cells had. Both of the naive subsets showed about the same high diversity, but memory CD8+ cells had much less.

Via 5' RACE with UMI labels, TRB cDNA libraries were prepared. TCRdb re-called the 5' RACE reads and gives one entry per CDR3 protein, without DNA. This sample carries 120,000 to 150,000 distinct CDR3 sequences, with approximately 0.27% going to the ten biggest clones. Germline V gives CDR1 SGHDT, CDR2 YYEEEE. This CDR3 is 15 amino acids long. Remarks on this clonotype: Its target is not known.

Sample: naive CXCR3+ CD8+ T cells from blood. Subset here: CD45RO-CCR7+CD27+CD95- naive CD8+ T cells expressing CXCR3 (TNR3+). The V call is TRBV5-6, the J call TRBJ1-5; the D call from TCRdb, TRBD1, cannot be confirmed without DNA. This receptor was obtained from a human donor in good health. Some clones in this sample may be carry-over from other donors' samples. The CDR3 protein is CASSLGTGINQPQHF. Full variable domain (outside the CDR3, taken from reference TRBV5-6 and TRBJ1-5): DAGVTQSPTHLIKTRGQQVTLRCSPKSGHDTVSWYQQALGQGPQFIFQYYEEEERQRGNFPDRFSGHQFPNYSSELNVNALLLGDSALYLCASSLGTGINQPQHFGDGTRLSIL.